Reported below is one T cell receptor (beta chain). Its antigen has not been determined. These data originate in a study of cytomegalovirus exposure and HLA in healthy donors (dated 2017 in TCRdb). In the study overall: An earlier analysis of some 600 of the donors reported roughly 300 Gb of sequence data and approximately 120 million unique TCR beta sequences obtained from around 180 million T cells. The number of typed donors differed by locus: roughly 629-640 for A, B, C, DRB1 and DQB1; some 540 for DQA1; 606 for DPA1; and about 450 for DPB1. Donor age, sex, ethnicity and CMV serostatus were compiled together with the repertoire data. An earlier analysis of fewer than 700 of the donors applied high-throughput TCR beta sequencing to assess whether each TCR beta V gene segment acted as functional or pseudogenic. The genetic ancestry cluster associated with self-reported Caucasian donors included 81% of the roughly 400 genotyped donors. Both class I and class II loci were covered by HLA typing, at four-digit resolution. In a later genetic analysis, genome-wide SNP genotypes for 398 of the 666 donors were used, and that subset was treated as a discovery cohort. Five DR-DQ haplotypes were handled as single units for association and clustering because linkage in the cohort was strong. All discovery cohort repertoires had been generated using a single sequencing platform. The later analysis used no new phenotypic data to find candidate immune exposures, relying instead on TCR beta sequences and their occurrence across donors. On average, about 200,000 unique TCR beta nucleotide sequences were sequenced per donor among roughly 430 genotyped donors of the cohort, with 15% to 20% of those sequences being non-productive. The T cell repertoires of around 730 subjects were profiled by immunosequencing and related to cytomegalovirus serostatus. A separate validation cohort of 100 to 150 different subjects was used in addition to the roughly 620-subject first cohort. To study patterns of TCR occurrence, a later analysis re-analyzed previously published TCR beta repertoires from more than 550 donors and added high-resolution HLA genotyping. High-throughput TCR immunosequencing, statistical association of individual TCRs with disease status, and machine learning were combined to predict cytomegalovirus infection status. An early release that covered more than 550 HLA-typed donors contained approximately 300 gigabases of sequencing data and tens of millions of unique TCR sequences. The aim of the study was to test whether cataloging public T cell receptors could identify signatures of past pathogen exposure. What the study reported, not specific to this receptor: According to a later genetic analysis, donors in an Asian-associated ancestry cluster had fewer N-insertions in productive TCRs than the roughly 700-donor mean. A later analysis associated 16,951 TCR beta sequences with specific HLA alleles at a false discovery rate of 0.05. Three of the identified cytomegalovirus-associated TCR beta chains were confirmed in vitro to be specific for cytomegalovirus antigens. For the cohort, immune exposure information was limited to CMV serostatus. A further reported finding was that TCR beta sequences accurately predicted the HLA-A and HLA-B alleles for most subjects in the first cohort. A later analysis found that TCR association rates varied across HLA loci, with DRB1 alleles showing the most associated TCRs and HLA-C alleles the fewest. Linkage disequilibrium might explain the correlated functional status among segregating V segments, but an unknown experimental factor could not be ruled out. Because counts were too low, roughly 17 rarely observed V segments, including chromosome 9 orphons, were left out of the earlier analysis of 587 of the donors. A cluster of highly shared sequence variants was judged likely to be a technical artifact of the sequencing pipeline. In both the original and validation cohorts, the classifier was reported to diagnose cytomegalovirus status with high specificity and sensitivity. In a later genetic analysis, a missense DCLRE1C variant was associated with V-gene and J-gene trimming of TCR beta chains, and the association was replicated in an independent cohort. The authors suggested that the approach could potentially be generalized to other disease states and immunological phenotypes. Several of the top co-occurrence clusters appeared to be linked to parvovirus B19, influenza, CMV and Epstein-Barr virus, according to a later analysis. In a later analysis, HLA-associated TCR beta chains were found to be more clonally expanded and to have lower generation probabilities than equally common non-associated chains. Most TCR sequences were observed very rarely across donors, whereas some public TCRs were present in many individuals. HLA typing was unavailable for some donors at each locus, so association tests used only the typed subset. Only TCR beta chains were sequenced in this cohort, and the absence of alpha or paired-chain data limited detectable features. The presence/absence analyses assumed that sequencing depth was roughly uniform across donors, and that assumption may not be true. Assigning TCR associations to individual alleles was difficult when HLA alleles, especially DR and DQ, strongly co-occurred. In an earlier analysis of some 550 of the donors, most TCR beta V segments were observed in productive rearrangements about 90% or about 30% of the time, broadly matching IMGT annotations. The study listed 170 or so TCR beta chains as associated with cytomegalovirus. Some IMGT-functional V segments, including TRBV6-2 and TRBV6-3, could not be told apart with the 87-base-pair reads, so those segments were excluded. According to a later analysis, most CMV-associated TCR beta chains appeared to be HLA-restricted, and the HLA associations seemed to be driven largely by CMV exposure.

Preparation of the library involved the immunoSEQ multiplex PCR assay. For the multiplex PCR, a mixture combining 60 forward primers for TCR Vbeta segments and 13 reverse primers for TCR Jbeta segments was used. The CDR3 region of rearranged TCR beta genes was amplified from genomic DNA by a multiplex PCR assay. The Illumina HiSeq System was used to sequence the amplified TCR beta libraries as 87-base-pair reads. In the original analysis: In a later analysis, approximately 74 million unique TCR beta chains were counted across the 650 to 750 repertoires, and about 10 million of these chains were shared by at least two donors. A nearest-neighbor algorithm error-corrected the raw reads and collapsed the reads into unique sequences, merging closely related sequences to remove PCR and sequencing errors. To assign V, D and J gene segments, CDR3 sequences were aligned to IMGT reference sequences. For a sequence to be retained, a match of at least six nucleotides to both a V gene segment and a J gene segment was required. A rearrangement counted as productive if the CDR3 had no stop codons and remained in frame with V and J, and every other rearrangement counted as non-productive. CDR3 was defined by IMGT convention, running from the second conserved V-encoded cysteine to the conserved J-encoded phenylalanine. The earlier analysis of a few hundred of the donors excluded sequences that lacked an unambiguous match to a single V gene segment. In an earlier analysis of more than 500 of the donors, a V segment was called functional when productive rearrangements were above 56.7%, and segregating when the standard deviation between donors exceeded 5%. A statistical classification framework was developed to diagnose cytomegalovirus status using the catalog of TCR beta chain sequences. In a later analysis, TCR nucleotide sequences were compared against IMGT/GENE-DB human TR gene sequences so that V and J genes could be assigned. The TCRdist pipeline was used in a later analysis to assign CDR3 sequences and most-parsimonious VDJ recombination scenarios. In a later analysis, each TCR beta chain was defined by its CDR3 amino acid sequence together with its V-gene family, and reads without a unique V-gene family were excluded. In a later analysis, nearly 600 highly shared, low-generation-probability nucleotide sequences were removed to address suspected cross-contamination and a sequencing artifact. A later analysis calculated a clonal expansion index for each public chain from normalized within-repertoire ranks of inferred template counts. In a later analysis, generation probabilities were computed with a VDJ recombination model fitted to out-of-frame rearrangements, and the resulting probabilities were checked against IGoR. Hypergeometric tests were used in a later analysis to score TCR-TCR, TCR-HLA and TCR-CMV co-occurrence, with a repertoire-size bias correction applied to the TCR pairs. In a later analysis, false discovery rates were estimated by permuting HLA or CMV assignments 20 times. In a later analysis, co-occurring TCRs were grouped using DBSCAN, with TCRdist sequence similarity added in when clustering inside HLA-allele-positive subsets. For co-occurrence clustering, repertoires with fewer than 30,000 or more than 120,000 public chains were excluded, along with roughly 5 repertoires with anomalous nucleotide sharing. The table was pulled from immuneACCESS by TCRdb, which kept in-frame rearrangements only. Such tables lose some clones; where checked, under half of the loss comes from unresolved V genes, and the rest has no known cause. V, J and clone size were drawn from that table, and D and trimming were deduced from the DNA. The table for this sample records 150,000 or so clones. In total, the top ten clones hold under 2% of the sample.

In total, roughly 710 healthy bone marrow donors made up the cohort. At the time of sampling, all cohort members were nominally healthy, though unrecorded immune exposures were likely present. The donor tested CMV seronegative, placing the donor among the 350 to 400 seronegative members of the cohort. Each donor provided a peripheral blood sample, and peripheral blood mononuclear cells were used for TCR beta sequencing. The Qiagen DNeasy Blood Extraction Kit was used to extract genomic DNA from the blood cell samples. From the germline V gene, CDR1 is LGHNA and CDR2 is YSLEER. The CDR3 sequence holds 16 residues, the cysteine and phenylalanine included. Only the CDR3 DNA stays, 48 bases, in frame from base 1. The V end loses 1 base and the J end loses 2 bases, and a stretch of 13 bases separates them.

Rearrangement joined TRBV4-3 to TRBJ2-3; the D gene lacks a confident call. The receptor's source is a man between 18 and 35 years old in good health and CMV-seronegative. The sample was PBMCs. Read as DNA, the sequence is TGCGCCAGCAGCCAAGTGTCCGGCGGCCTCACAGATACGCAGTATTTT. This sequence encodes CASSQVSGGLTDTQYF.